The rows below give T cell receptor beta chains drawn from one sample of a study of shared T cell receptors in the human thymus. Profiling relied on immunoSEQ multiplex PCR, and the TCRdb table lists in-frame clones only, not all of them. The table lists some 760,000 clones, approximately 85% of them singletons. These same records also appear under a second study, on human thymus T cells.

Material: thymocytes. These receptors were collected from a girl in the first two years of life with a congenital heart defect. Both conserved end residues are part of each CDR3. The order of the fields is CDR3 DNA, CDR3 protein, clone size, J gene, V gene, D gene, CDR3 length. A D gene is named only where the DNA matches it firmly. Size is omitted from some rows. Given values are once, few, many or a class for expanded clones.

DNA: TGCAGCGTTGAGTTGCATCCAGGCACAGATACGCAGTATTTT
CDR3: CSVELHPGTDTQYF
size: .
J: TRBJ2-3
V: TRBV29-1
D: .
length: 14

DNA: TGTGCCAGTAGTATCGTCGGGGTACCCTATGGCTACACCTTC
CDR3: CASSIVGVPYGYTF
size: .
J: TRBJ1-2
V: TRBV19
D: .
length: 14

DNA: TGTGCCAGCAGCTTATTCGACACTGAAGCTTTCTTT
CDR3: CASSLFDTEAFF
size: .
J: TRBJ1-1
V: TRBV5-4
D: .
length: 12

DNA: TGTGCCAGCAGCTTGCGAATTCAGGGGGTCACGGCTTTATCCGGGGAGCTGTTTTTT
CDR3: CASSLRIQGVTALSGELFF
size: .
J: TRBJ2-2
V: TRBV5-4
D: TRBD1
length: 19

DNA: TGTGCCAGTACCGCTTCGCTTTATAGGACAGGAGGTGGCTACACCTTC
CDR3: CASTASLYRTGGGYTF
size: .
J: TRBJ1-2
V: TRBV19
D: TRBD1
length: 16

DNA: TGCGCCAGCAGCCCCAGGAAAATGAACACTGAAGCTTTCTTT
CDR3: CASSPRKMNTEAFF
size: .
J: TRBJ1-1
V: TRBV5-1
D: .
length: 14

DNA: TGTGCCAGCTCACCAGAGCTTCGGACAGGGGCCTACGAGCAGTACTTC
CDR3: CASSPELRTGAYEQYF
size: .
J: TRBJ2-7
V: TRBV18
D: TRBD1
length: 16

DNA: TGTGCCAGCCTCTCTGGGCCTGAAGCTTTCTTT
CDR3: CASLSGPEAFF
size: once
J: TRBJ1-1
V: TRBV6-1
D: .
length: 11

DNA: TGTGCCAGCAGCTTGTATTCACTAGCGAGGTACGAGCAGTACTTC
CDR3: CASSLYSLARYEQYF
size: .
J: TRBJ2-7
V: TRBV5-6
D: TRBD2
length: 15

DNA: TGTGCCAGTAGTGAACCGGGACAGGGGGCCGGGGTGAGAAGGACTGAAGCTTTCTTT
CDR3: CASSEPGQGAGVRRTEAFF
size: .
J: TRBJ1-1
V: TRBV19
D: TRBD1
length: 19

DNA: TGTGCCAGCAGCCTGACAGACATGGGGATTTATGGCTACACCTTC
CDR3: CASSLTDMGIYGYTF
size: .
J: TRBJ1-2
V: TRBV5-4
D: .
length: 15

DNA: TGCGCCAGCAGCCAAGATAACCCCGCGGTGGGCAATCAGCCCCAGCATTTT
CDR3: CASSQDNPAVGNQPQHF
size: .
J: TRBJ1-5
V: TRBV4-1
D: .
length: 17

DNA: TGTGCCAGCAGCTTAGACTTGAACTACGAGCAGTACTTC
CDR3: CASSLDLNYEQYF
size: .
J: TRBJ2-7
V: TRBV9
D: .
length: 13

DNA: TGTGCCAGCAGCCTGGACAGGTTATACGAGCAGTACTTC
CDR3: CASSLDRLYEQYF
size: .
J: TRBJ2-7
V: TRBV5-4
D: TRBD1
length: 13

DNA: TGCGCCAGCAGCCAAGATCGGACACAGCCGAATTCACCCCTCCACTTT
CDR3: CASSQDRTQPNSPLHF
size: .
J: TRBJ1-6
V: TRBV4-3
D: .
length: 16

DNA: TGTGCCAGTAGTACCCTGGTTGGGGCATTAGATACGCAGTATTTT
CDR3: CASSTLVGALDTQYF
size: .
J: TRBJ2-3
V: TRBV19
D: .
length: 15

DNA: TGTGCCAGCAGCTTGGGTGCAGGGATCCATAATTCACCCCTCCACTTT
CDR3: CASSLGAGIHNSPLHF
size: .
J: TRBJ1-6
V: TRBV5-6
D: .
length: 16

DNA: TGTGCCAGCAGCGGCGGGGGAGCTCCCAAGGAGACCCAGTACTTC
CDR3: CASSGGGAPKETQYF
size: .
J: TRBJ2-5
V: TRBV7-2
D: TRBD2
length: 15

DNA: TGTGCCAGCAGCGCCTACAGGGGCCGGAGCTCCTACGAGCAGTACTTC
CDR3: CASSAYRGRSSYEQYF
size: .
J: TRBJ2-7
V: TRBV7-9
D: TRBD1
length: 16

DNA: TGTGCCAGCAGCTTGGTATTGAAGGACAGGGGGTTTGCAACTAATGAAAAACTGTTTTTT
CDR3: CASSLVLKDRGFATNEKLFF
size: .
J: TRBJ1-4
V: TRBV5-5
D: TRBD1
length: 20

DNA: TGTGCCAGCAGCTTAGTTTTGGGGGCATTTGGCTACACCTTC
CDR3: CASSLVLGAFGYTF
size: few
J: TRBJ1-2
V: TRBV7-9
D: .
length: 14

DNA: TGTGCCAGCAGTTTCGTGAAGGGGGCGGGTTCACCCCTCCACTTT
CDR3: CASSFVKGAGSPLHF
size: .
J: TRBJ1-6
V: TRBV28
D: TRBD1
length: 15

DNA: TGTGCCAGCAGTTGGGGACTAGCGGGGGGAAAAGAGACCCAGTACTTC
CDR3: CASSWGLAGGKETQYF
size: .
J: TRBJ2-5
V: TRBV6-5
D: TRBD2
length: 16

DNA: TGTGCCAGCAATGGGGAGCGGGGGGCAAAGACAGATACGCAGTATTTT
CDR3: CASNGERGAKTDTQYF
size: .
J: TRBJ2-3
V: TRBV2
D: TRBD2
length: 16

DNA: TGCGCCAGCAGCCCCCGACAGGGGAGTCAGCCCCAGCATTTT
CDR3: CASSPRQGSQPQHF
size: .
J: TRBJ1-5
V: TRBV4-1
D: TRBD1
length: 14

DNA: TGTGCCAGCAGTGAAAAGGACAGACAGTTCACAGATACGCAGTATTTT
CDR3: CASSEKDRQFTDTQYF
size: .
J: TRBJ2-3
V: TRBV2
D: .
length: 16

DNA: TGTGCCAGCAGTTACGGGGAGGGTGGGCCCTATGGCTACACCTTC
CDR3: CASSYGEGGPYGYTF
size: .
J: TRBJ1-2
V: TRBV6-5
D: .
length: 15

DNA: TGTGCCAGCAGTCAACAGGGGGCAATCACTGAAGCTTTCTTT
CDR3: CASSQQGAITEAFF
size: .
J: TRBJ1-1
V: TRBV25-1
D: TRBD1
length: 14

DNA: TGTGCCAGCAGTTTACTGAATGGCGGTGGCTACACCTTC
CDR3: CASSLLNGGGYTF
size: .
J: TRBJ1-2
V: TRBV27
D: .
length: 13

DNA: TGTGCCAGCAGTTACCACCCCCGGGGTTCACCCCTCCACTTT
CDR3: CASSYHPRGSPLHF
size: .
J: TRBJ1-6
V: TRBV6-5
D: .
length: 14

DNA: TGCGCCAGCAGCTTAGCCGGGACAGGGTTTATCGGGGAGCTGTTTTTT
CDR3: CASSLAGTGFIGELFF
size: .
J: TRBJ2-2
V: TRBV5-1
D: TRBD1
length: 16

DNA: TGTGCCAGCAGCCCTCCGGGACTAGCCCTACCGTTCACAGATACGCAGTATTTT
CDR3: CASSPPGLALPFTDTQYF
size: .
J: TRBJ2-3
V: TRBV5-4
D: TRBD2
length: 18

DNA: TGCGCCAGCAGCTTGCGCCCACAGGGGGACTATGGCTACACCTTC
CDR3: CASSLRPQGDYGYTF
size: .
J: TRBJ1-2
V: TRBV5-1
D: TRBD1
length: 15

DNA: TGCGCCAGCAGCCAAGATCGGGGGAGCTCCTACAATGAGCAGTTCTTC
CDR3: CASSQDRGSSYNEQFF
size: .
J: TRBJ2-1
V: TRBV4-1
D: .
length: 16

DNA: TGTGCCAGCAGTTTATTTCGCGACAGGGATAGTGGCACTGAAGCTTTCTTT
CDR3: CASSLFRDRDSGTEAFF
size: .
J: TRBJ1-1
V: TRBV27
D: TRBD1
length: 17

DNA: TGTGCCAGCAGTTTTAGGAGGGGGCGCGGGAATCAGCCCCAGCATTTT
CDR3: CASSFRRGRGNQPQHF
size: .
J: TRBJ1-5
V: TRBV27
D: TRBD1
length: 16

DNA: TGTGCTAGTGGTTCCCGGACAGGGGGCGCCCCGGATGGCTACACCTTC
CDR3: CASGSRTGGAPDGYTF
size: .
J: TRBJ1-2
V: TRBV12-5
D: TRBD1
length: 16

DNA: TGTGCCAGTAGTGTTGAGGAAGAGACTGAAGCTTTCTTT
CDR3: CASSVEEETEAFF
size: once
J: TRBJ1-1
V: TRBV19
D: .
length: 13

DNA: TGTGCCAGCAGCTTATTTGTGTCAGGGACACAAAGCAATCAGCCCCAGCATTTT
CDR3: CASSLFVSGTQSNQPQHF
size: .
J: TRBJ1-5
V: TRBV7-6
D: .
length: 18